This entry lists 18 T cell receptor beta chains sequenced from one sample in a study of T-cell reconstitution after alpha-beta-depleted transplantation in children. This sample's TCRbeta library carried unique molecular identifier barcodes. Via MiXCR, TCRdb re-called the PCR reads, giving one row per CDR3 protein. The sample includes some 350,000 distinct CDR3 sequences, about a sixth seen only once; the top ten take around 41%. Specimen: PBMCs, mostly from graft donor cells, collected 360 days after TCRalphabeta/CD19-depleted stem cell transplant. These receptors all come from a male patient aged 2-15 years who had a stem cell transplant for acute lymphoblastic leukemia, so the T cells may come from the graft donor.

In DNA form, the CDR3 reads TGTGCCAGCAGTTCTCCCTCAGGGGTGATAGACTATGGCTACACCTTC. This codes for CASSSPSGVIDYGYTF. The chain is built from TRBV28 and TRBJ1-2, with a weak D call TRBD1 (6 bases). V was trimmed by 4 bases and J by 3 bases, leaving 18 bases between them. The CDR3 extends over 16 amino acids. The germline V gene encodes CDR1 MDHEN and CDR2 SYDVKM.

This clonotype showed up just a few times. Because the CDR3's place on the DNA is in doubt, the DNA is left out and the CDR3 is given as listed by TCRdb. This sequence joins TRBV21-1 and TRBJ1-6; whether TRBD1, the table's D call, matches the DNA was not checked. TRBV21-1 is shown as a pseudogene. The CDR3 numbers 16 amino acids, ends counted. CDR3 residues: CASSKVGTGTNSPLHF.

This clonotype showed up just a few times. The chain links TRBV7-8 to TRBJ2-5; 7 bases are a match to TRBD1. The germline gives CDR1 SGHVS, CDR2 FQNEAQ. The V segment lost 0 bases and the J segment 5 bases; nucleotides outside the gene matches: 18. This CDR3 spans 19 amino acids. CDR3 nucleotide sequence: TGTGCCAGCAGCTTAGCGCGGCAGGGGGTTCGTCTTAAAGTGGAGACCCAGTACTTC. Its protein is CASSLARQGVRLKVETQYF.

This clonotype occurred many times. CDR3 nucleotides: TGTGCCAGCAGTTTAAAAGGGGTCGGAGAGACCCAGTACTTC. Its protein is CASSLKGVGETQYF. The J gene is TRBJ2-5, the V gene TRBV12-3 or TRBV12-4; the D gene is possibly TRBD1 (5 bases). This CDR3 spans 14 amino acids. Trimming left V 2 bases short and J 4 bases short, with 11 bases between.

The genes are TRBV11-2 and TRBJ2-7; 7 nucleotides line up with TRBD2. Trimming at V came to 8 bases and at J to 1 base, leaving 8 bases not matched to a gene. There are 14 residues in the CDR3. CDR1 is SGHAT, CDR2 FQNNGV, per germline. CDR3 sequence reads: CASRGDQKSYEQYF. CDR3 bases: TGTGCCAGCCGGGGGGACCAAAAATCCTACGAGCAGTACTTC.

This clonotype was counted between two and nine times. This sequence joins TRBV28 and TRBJ2-1, with 16 bases lining up with TRBD2. After removal of 5 bases from V and 9 bases from J, the junction contained 4 bases not matched to a gene. The length of the CDR3 is 15 residues. Germline V CDR1 and CDR2: MDHEN, SYDVKM. The CDR3 loop reads CASSPGLAGGREQFF. CDR3 in DNA: TGTGCCAGCAGTCCGGGACTAGCGGGAGGGCGTGAGCAGTTCTTC.

The chain employs TRBV7-2 and TRBJ2-1; 8 bases align to TRBD2. Germline CDR1 and CDR2: SGHTA and FQGNSA. CDR3 length: 17 amino acids. With V trimmed by 5 bases and J by 10 bases, 19 bases remained unmatched. The CDR3 DNA reads as TGTGCCAGCAGCCCCCGGTGGTTAGCGGGACTTTCCCGGGAGCAGTTCTTC. Translating it yields CASSPRWLAGLSREQFF.

The V and J genes are TRBV4-3 and TRBJ2-1; tentative D call: TRBD1 (5 bases). V shed 4 bases and J shed 8 bases, with 15 bases lying between them. The germline V gene has CDR1 LGHNA and CDR2 YSLEER. The CDR3 length is 14 residues. As DNA, the CDR3 is TGCGCCAGCAGCCTAGGACATCCCGGCGATGAGCAGTTCTTC. This sequence encodes CASSLGHPGDEQFF.

This clonotype was observed at least ten times. This chain joins TRBV15 and TRBJ2-1, with D uncertain. The germline CDR1 and CDR2 sequences are LNHNV and YYDKDF (reference sequence). The CDR3 covers 13 residues. V lost 5 bases and J lost 3, with 8 bases in between. The CDR3 reads CATSSRVYNEQFF. The CDR3 DNA reads TGTGCCACCAGCTCTCGGGTCTACAATGAGCAGTTCTTC.

The chain recombines TRBV4-1 with TRBJ2-7; the match to TRBD1 covers 9 bases. This CDR3 has 15 amino acids. Germline V gene lookup returns CDR1 MGHRA and CDR2 YSYEKL. Trimming took 6 bases from V and 2 from J; bases not matched to a gene: 8. CDR3 sequence reads: CASSNRQGGTYEQYF. CDR3 bases: TGCGCCAGCAGTAATAGACAGGGGGGCACCTACGAGCAGTACTTC.

The V call is TRBV3-1, the J call TRBJ2-1; TRBD2 matches at 14 bases. This CDR3 region has 15 residues. The germline V gene has CDR1 LGHDT and CDR2 YNNKEL (reference sequence). V was pared by 3 bases and J by 9 bases, with 4 bases of the junction left unmatched. CDR3 loop: CASSQGLAGETEQFF. For the CDR3, the DNA is TGTGCCAGCAGCCAGGGACTAGCGGGAGAAACTGAGCAGTTCTTC.

The gene calls are TRBV12-3 or TRBV12-4 and TRBJ1-6; D is unresolved. Trimming removed 4 bases at V and 9 bases at J, with 7 bases between. This CDR3 spans 12 amino acids. The CDR3 sequence: CASSSGVSPLHF. Here the CDR3 DNA reads TGTGCCAGCAGTTCCGGGGTTTCACCCCTCCACTTT.

This clonotype was detected ten times or more. Written as DNA, the CDR3 is TGTGCCAGCAGTTTAAGGCTAGCAACCCAAGAGACCCAGTACTTC. This gives the protein CASSLRLATQETQYF. J is TRBJ2-5 and V is TRBV12-3 or TRBV12-4; a weak D match, TRBD2 (5 bases). This CDR3 has 15 amino acids. Trimming took 2 bases from V and 1 from J, leaving 11 bases between them.

This clonotype was observed a handful of times. The V call is TRBV14, the J call TRBJ2-3; possibly TRBD2 for D (6 bases). The CDR3 length is 20 residues. Germline V gene data show CDR1 as SGHDN and CDR2 as FVKESK. V lost 1 base and J lost 1, with 24 bases in between. The DNA of the CDR3 is TGTGCCAGCAGCCAAGTGGCCGGGAGAGGGATGAGCCGCGGCACAGATACGCAGTATTTT. Translation gives CASSQVAGRGMSRGTDTQYF.

J is TRBJ2-2 and V is TRBV29-1, with D perhaps matching TRBD1 or TRBD2 (5 bases each). Trimming took off 6 bases at V and 1 base at J, with 15 bases between the two ends. Germline V gene sequence: CDR1 SQVTM, CDR2 ANQGSEA. The CDR3 totals 15 residues. The CDR3 loop is CSVFGRDGNTGELFF. For the CDR3, the DNA is TGCAGCGTCTTCGGCAGGGACGGGAACACCGGGGAGCTGTTTTTT.

This chain joins TRBV6-1 and TRBJ2-2; D is uncertain. The ends were cut back, 4 bases at V and 0 bases at J, with 6 bases in the middle. The CDR3 is made up of 14 amino acids. In germline, CDR1 is MNHNS, CDR2 SASEGT. Here the CDR3 DNA reads TGTGCCAGCAGTGTGGGTACGAACACCGGGGAGCTGTTTTTT. This sequence encodes CASSVGTNTGELFF.

The rearrangement links TRBV6-2 or TRBV6-3 to TRBJ1-1; D is unclear. CDR1 and CDR2 from the germline V gene are MNHEY and SVGEGT. The V and J ends lost 6 bases and 3 bases respectively, with 20 bases between them. This CDR3 is built from 16 residues. The CDR3 reads CASSSDGIIRYTEAFF. DNA of the CDR3: TGTGCCAGCAGCTCCGACGGGATTATTCGGTACACTGAAGCTTTCTTT.

This clonotype was observed at least ten times. The chain has TRBV28 and TRBJ2-3, with D tentatively TRBD2 (7 bases). The CDR3 is made up of 16 amino acids. V gave up 3 bases and J gave up 1 base, with 14 bases separating them. Germline loops: CDR1 MDHEN, CDR2 SYDVKM. For the CDR3, the DNA is TGTGCCAGCAGTTTGGGCAGGGGAGGGGGCACAGATACGCAGTATTTT. Residues: CASSLGRGGGTDTQYF.